The present T cell receptor (beta chain) was sequenced within a study of cytomegalovirus exposure and HLA in healthy donors. The PCR used 60 Vbeta and 13 Jbeta primers. Clones were read by immunoSEQ multiplex PCR, and TCRdb kept only the in-frame ones, dropping some. The sample carries some 150,000 clones, 74% recorded once. This CDR3 is 13 amino acids long. V lost 0 bases and J 4 bases, leaving 10 bases between the germline ends. The germline V gene encodes CDR1 GTSNPN and CDR2 SVGIG (reference sequence). Study findings and constraints: With later analysis, a missense DCLRE1C variant became linked to TCR beta V- and J-gene trimming.

In this sample, this clone turned up a few times. What it recognizes is unknown. Sequenced input: PBMCs. The receptor comes from a man younger than 35 in good health and CMV-seropositive. The chain employs TRBV30 and TRBJ2-7; a possible D gene is TRBD1 (6 bases). The CDR3 DNA follows: TGTGCCTGGAGTGTACAGGGTGGATACGAGCAGTACTTC. It specifies CAWSVQGGYEQYF.